Listed below are T cell receptor beta chains from one sample, sequenced in a study of naive and memory T cell subsets. TCRdb passed the 5' RACE reads through MiXCR, listing each CDR3 protein once. The sample has around 30,000 distinct CDR3 sequences, over 15% seen once. These receptors were taken from a female donor in good health. Each CDR3 is given with its conserved first and last residue. Fields, in order: J gene, V gene, clone size, CDR3 protein. A row's size may be missing; if present it is once, few, many or a size class.

j_gene: TRBJ2-2; v_gene: TRBV6-5; abundance: -; CDR3aa: CASSYSWGGPGTGELFF
j_gene: TRBJ1-2; v_gene: TRBV20-1; abundance: many; CDR3aa: CSARDDTGGGYGYTF
j_gene: TRBJ2-3; v_gene: TRBV20-1; abundance: -; CDR3aa: CSARVEGLPTDTQYF
j_gene: TRBJ2-3; v_gene: TRBV6-1; abundance: medium-sized; CDR3aa: CASSGILDTQYF
j_gene: TRBJ2-5; v_gene: TRBV20-1; abundance: many; CDR3aa: CSATRVHGQETQYF
j_gene: TRBJ2-3; v_gene: TRBV6-5; abundance: many; CDR3aa: CASRRDSTDTQYF
j_gene: TRBJ1-2; v_gene: TRBV3-1; abundance: many; CDR3aa: CASSLTDSRPHYGYTF
j_gene: TRBJ2-3; v_gene: TRBV7-9; abundance: many; CDR3aa: CASSSTVGGATDTQYF
j_gene: TRBJ1-3; v_gene: TRBV20-1; abundance: many; CDR3aa: CSAYSRQVGNTIYF
j_gene: TRBJ2-3; v_gene: TRBV29-1; abundance: medium-sized; CDR3aa: CSVESNGRDTQYF
j_gene: TRBJ1-3; v_gene: TRBV7-9; abundance: few; CDR3aa: CASSHPERTSGNTIYF
j_gene: TRBJ2-1; v_gene: TRBV10-2; abundance: many; CDR3aa: CASSEALGGSYNEQFF
j_gene: TRBJ2-6; v_gene: TRBV7-9; abundance: many; CDR3aa: CASNPPAGTYFSGANVLTF
j_gene: TRBJ1-1; v_gene: TRBV7-9; abundance: few; CDR3aa: CASRGGKGSDTEAFF
j_gene: TRBJ2-2; v_gene: TRBV18; abundance: many; CDR3aa: CASSPLREAGELFF
j_gene: TRBJ1-1; v_gene: TRBV29-1; abundance: many; CDR3aa: CSVIRVANTEAFF
j_gene: TRBJ1-3; v_gene: TRBV29-1; abundance: few; CDR3aa: CSVETGTGNTIYF
j_gene: TRBJ2-4; v_gene: TRBV7-2; abundance: -; CDR3aa: CASSLDRATKNIQYF
j_gene: TRBJ1-1; v_gene: TRBV20-1; abundance: -; CDR3aa: CSAYENTEAFF
j_gene: TRBJ1-6; v_gene: TRBV29-1; abundance: many; CDR3aa: CSFRVESSYNSPLHF
j_gene: TRBJ2-1; v_gene: TRBV20-1; abundance: many; CDR3aa: CSAPRTGSYNEQFF
j_gene: TRBJ2-1; v_gene: TRBV20-1; abundance: few; CDR3aa: CSASSRDSYNEQFF
j_gene: TRBJ2-5; v_gene: TRBV12-3/TRBV12-4; abundance: many; CDR3aa: CASSFRGQGARETQYF
j_gene: TRBJ1-2; v_gene: TRBV5-1; abundance: few; CDR3aa: CASSRDSSYGYTF
j_gene: TRBJ2-7; v_gene: TRBV29-1; abundance: many; CDR3aa: CSVVGQGVTYEQYF
j_gene: TRBJ2-1; v_gene: TRBV23-1; abundance: many; CDR3aa: CASKEARGGVNEQFF
j_gene: TRBJ1-1; v_gene: TRBV7-8; abundance: -; CDR3aa: CASSFDPTGANTEAFF
j_gene: TRBJ2-5; v_gene: TRBV29-1; abundance: many; CDR3aa: CSVEQGEGAQYF
j_gene: TRBJ2-2; v_gene: TRBV6-6; abundance: -; CDR3aa: CASTQKAGTGELFF
j_gene: TRBJ2-1; v_gene: TRBV6-4; abundance: many; CDR3aa: CASSPERDLYNEQFF
j_gene: TRBJ1-1; v_gene: TRBV20-1; abundance: many; CDR3aa: CSAFVQGANTEAFF
j_gene: TRBJ1-1; v_gene: TRBV29-1; abundance: medium-sized; CDR3aa: CSVEVTGAGEAFF
j_gene: TRBJ2-1; v_gene: TRBV20-1; abundance: many; CDR3aa: CSARVVGRSYNEQFF
j_gene: TRBJ2-7; v_gene: TRBV27; abundance: many; CDR3aa: CASSLGSNLLEQYF
j_gene: TRBJ2-4; v_gene: TRBV6-6; abundance: medium-sized; CDR3aa: CASRTPLAGGPAKNIQYF
j_gene: TRBJ2-2; v_gene: TRBV5-1; abundance: -; CDR3aa: CASSLDPGSTGELFF
j_gene: TRBJ1-5; v_gene: TRBV20-1; abundance: many; CDR3aa: CSARQGSNQPQHF
j_gene: TRBJ1-2; v_gene: TRBV20-1; abundance: many; CDR3aa: CSARGFSADYGDTF
j_gene: TRBJ1-1; v_gene: TRBV6-1; abundance: many; CDR3aa: CASRDRAISEAFF
j_gene: TRBJ2-7; v_gene: TRBV29-1; abundance: many; CDR3aa: CSVAGPYEQYF
j_gene: TRBJ2-1; v_gene: TRBV27; abundance: few; CDR3aa: CASSLVDSYNEQFF
j_gene: TRBJ2-5; v_gene: TRBV7-2; abundance: many; CDR3aa: CASSSRGGETQYF
j_gene: TRBJ2-2; v_gene: TRBV29-1; abundance: many; CDR3aa: CSVVGSPANTGELFF